These 4 T cell receptor beta chains were sequenced from one sample in a study of blood T cell repertoires in COVID-19. Libraries were prepared by immunoSEQ multiplex PCR; TCRdb keeps only in-frame clonotypes and omits some of them. This table has around 110,000 clones, approximately 90% appearing once. Sequences were obtained from peripheral blood. Receptors originate from a human donor with active COVID-19. The donor label of this sample is uncertain.

The chain joins TRBV7-9 to TRBJ2-3, with D tentatively TRBD2 (5 bases). The CDR3 consists of 14 residues. Germline lookup yields CDR1 SEHNR and CDR2 FQNEAQ (reference sequence). V shed 2 bases and J shed 3 bases, with 9 bases lying between them. CDR3 in amino acids: CASSLRDYTDTQYF. CDR3 DNA: TGTGCCAGCAGCTTAAGAGACTATACAGATACGCAGTATTTT.

The V and J genes are TRBV19 and TRBJ1-3; D is unclear. This CDR3 contains 15 residues. Trimming shortened V by 8 bases and J by 2 bases, and 16 bases separated the two germline ends. In germline, CDR1 is LNHDA, CDR2 SQIVND (reference sequence). CDR3 nucleotide sequence: TGTGCCAGTGGTGAACAGACGGTCGCTGGAAACACCATATATTTT. It is translated as CASGEQTVAGNTIYF.

Here the CDR3 reads CASQGGYEQYF. In DNA, the CDR3 is TGTGCCAGCCAGGGGGGTTACGAGCAGTACTTC. The V and J genes are TRBV6-5 and TRBJ2-7; TRBD1 is a possible D gene (7 bases). CDR3 length equals 11 residues. Germline CDR1 reads MNHEY; CDR2 reads SVGAGI. The V and J ends lost 8 bases and 4 bases respectively, with 9 bases between them.

The chain has TRBV6-4 and TRBJ2-3, with 9 bases identical to TRBD2. The length of the CDR3 is 16 residues. Germline CDR1 MRHNA, CDR2 SNTAGT. V lost 4 bases, J lost 5 bases, and 10 bases stayed unmatched. CDR3 protein: CASSVVASGTGDTQYF. DNA for the CDR3: TGTGCCAGCAGTGTTGTGGCTAGCGGGACGGGAGATACGCAGTATTTT.